This TCR beta chain was retrieved from a study of T-cell reconstitution after alpha-beta-depleted transplantation in children. Unique molecular identifiers were incorporated when the TCRbeta library was constructed. TCRdb re-called the PCR reads with MiXCR, one entry per CDR3 protein. The data show around 96,000 distinct CDR3 sequences, about 12% seen once. This clonotype came up many times. The CDR3 covers 17 residues. Looked up from germline, CDR1 is SGHTA and CDR2 is FQGNSA. V was shortened by 2 bases and J by 0 bases, with 15 bases between the two germline ends. This clonotype was sampled from a human donor who donated a stem cell graft to a child with inherited bone marrow failure. The chain employs TRBV7-2 and TRBJ2-3; D is perhaps TRBD2 (6 bases). The source material was PBMCs from the stem cell graft donor, sampled from the stem cell graft. The CDR3 nucleotides read TGTGCCAGCAGCTTAAGGGTGCGGGGCGGGAGCACAGATACGCAGTATTTT. It codes for CASSLRVRGGSTDTQYF.